This is a list of T cell receptor beta chains from one sample in a study of CD8 T cells in ankylosing spondylitis. TCRdb used MiXCR to reprocess the 5' RACE reads, holding one entry per CDR3 protein. The top ten clones hold about a tenth of a sample with more than 300,000 distinct CDR3 sequences, more than 9% of them seen once. The sequenced sample was blood, either unsorted or a sorted T cell fraction (not recorded which). The receptors derive from a female donor with ankylosing spondylitis or in good health (not recorded which). Both conserved end residues are part of each CDR3. A D gene is named only where the DNA matches it firmly. Clone size is given for some rows only: seen once, a few or many times, or a class if the clone is expanded.

V: TRBV5-1; D: .; size: many; J: TRBJ1-1; CDR3: CASSLRTSLVNTEAFF; DNA: TGCGCCAGCAGCTTGCGGACCTCACTGGTGAACACTGAAGCTTTCTTT
V: TRBV10-2; D: .; size: many; J: TRBJ2-7; CDR3: CASQPSSYEQYF; DNA: TGCGCCAGCCAGCCCTCGAGCTACGAGCAGTACTTC
V: TRBV6-1; D: .; size: few; J: TRBJ1-2; CDR3: CASSEGGHLGDGYTF; DNA: TGTGCCAGCAGTGAAGGGGGACATTTAGGTGATGGCTACACCTTC
V: TRBV6-4; D: .; size: many; J: TRBJ2-1; CDR3: CASSETGQGSYNEQFF; DNA: TGTGCCAGCAGCGAAACAGGCCAGGGCTCCTACAATGAGCAGTTCTTC
V: TRBV5-1; D: .; size: many; J: TRBJ1-6; CDR3: CASSFISASSYNSPLHF; DNA: TGCGCCAGCAGCTTCATATCAGCTAGCTCCTATAATTCACCCCTCCACTTT
V: TRBV10-3; D: TRBD1; size: many; J: TRBJ2-7; CDR3: CAISVGTGSYEQYF; DNA: TGTGCCATCAGTGTGGGGACAGGATCCTACGAGCAGTACTTC
V: TRBV20-1; D: TRBD1; size: many; J: TRBJ1-6; CDR3: CSAPEPQGANSPLHF; DNA: TGCAGTGCCCCCGAACCCCAGGGGGCGAATTCACCCCTCCACTTT
V: TRBV20-1; D: TRBD2; size: many; J: TRBJ2-5; CDR3: CSARDLAGGQVETQYF; DNA: TGCAGTGCTAGGGATCTAGCGGGGGGGCAAGTAGAGACCCAGTACTTC
V: TRBV6-1; D: TRBD2; size: .; J: TRBJ2-1; CDR3: CASSEAGSGGLKGEQFF; DNA: TGTGCCAGCAGTGAAGCGGGCAGCGGGGGGTTGAAGGGTGAGCAGTTCTTC
V: TRBV4-3; D: .; size: many; J: TRBJ2-1; CDR3: CASTQGVRTDPTLGYNEQFF; DNA: TGCGCCAGCACCCAAGGGGTCCGGACGGACCCGACCTTGGGATACAATGAGCAGTTCTTC
V: TRBV28; D: .; size: many; J: TRBJ2-2; CDR3: CASSLSLTGLNTGELFF; DNA: TGTGCCAGCAGTTTATCCTTGACAGGACTTAACACCGGGGAGCTGTTTTTT
V: TRBV20-1; D: .; size: many; J: TRBJ1-4; CDR3: CSASKRPLKVFF; DNA: TGCAGTGCTAGTAAGCGACCTCTTAAGGTGTTTTTT
V: TRBV5-1; D: .; size: .; J: TRBJ2-5; CDR3: CASSMLGLTQETQYF; DNA: TGCGCCAGCAGCATGCTCGGACTAACCCAAGAGACCCAGTACTTC
V: TRBV20-1; D: TRBD2; size: many; J: TRBJ2-4; CDR3: CSARTSGRAGNIQYF; DNA: TGCAGTGCTCGGACTAGCGGGAGGGCCGGAAACATTCAGTACTTC
V: TRBV20-1; D: .; size: many; J: TRBJ2-7; CDR3: CSARDRNGVPTYEQYF; DNA: TGCAGTGCTAGAGATCGGAATGGGGTACCCACCTACGAGCAGTACTTC
V: TRBV6-1; D: .; size: many; J: TRBJ2-1; CDR3: CASSEEVSSYNEQFF; DNA: TGTGCCAGCAGTGAAGAGGTGAGCTCCTACAATGAGCAGTTCTTC
V: TRBV4-3; D: TRBD2; size: many; J: TRBJ2-3; CDR3: CASSQEGLVGGTDTQYF; DNA: TGCGCCAGCAGCCAAGAGGGACTAGTTGGGGGCACAGATACGCAGTATTTT
V: TRBV20-1; D: TRBD2; size: many; J: TRBJ2-3; CDR3: CSARDATSGGPATQYF; DNA: TGCAGTGCTAGAGATGCGACTAGCGGGGGCCCGGCTACGCAGTATTTT
V: TRBV15; D: TRBD1; size: many; J: TRBJ2-7; CDR3: CATSTDRVRNEQYF; DNA: TGTGCCACCAGCACCGACAGGGTTAGGAACGAGCAGTACTTC
V: TRBV20-1; D: TRBD1; size: many; J: TRBJ1-6; CDR3: CSAGTAHNSPLHF; DNA: TGCAGTGCTGGGACAGCCCATAATTCACCCCTCCACTTT
V: TRBV5-1; D: .; size: many; J: TRBJ2-7; CDR3: CASSNSLLEQYF; DNA: TGCGCCAGCAGTAACTCCCTCCTCGAGCAGTACTTC
V: TRBV12-3/TRBV12-4; D: .; size: many; J: TRBJ2-1; CDR3: CASSFGSQTYNEQFF; DNA: TGTGCCAGCAGTTTTGGATCTCAGACCTACAATGAGCAGTTCTTC
V: TRBV5-6; D: .; size: many; J: TRBJ2-5; CDR3: CASSLTLAGQETQYF; DNA: TGTGCCAGCAGCTTGACTCTAGCTGGACAAGAGACCCAGTACTTC
V: TRBV10-3; D: .; size: once; J: TRBJ2-1; CDR3: CAISEGHGAGQFF; DNA: TGTGCCATCAGTGAGGGTCATGGGGCAGGGCAGTTCTTC
V: TRBV5-6; D: .; size: .; J: TRBJ2-3; CDR3: CASSHARQRSTDTQYF; DNA: TGTGCCAGCAGCCACGCTCGACAGAGGAGCACAGATACGCAGTATTTT
V: TRBV20-1; D: TRBD2; size: few; J: TRBJ2-1; CDR3: CSASSSGRAYNEQFF; DNA: TGCAGTGCTAGCTCTAGCGGGAGGGCCTACAATGAGCAGTTCTTC
V: TRBV5-1; D: .; size: .; J: TRBJ1-5; CDR3: CASSLIPGQGGQPQHF; DNA: TGCGCCAGCAGCTTGATTCCAGGCCAAGGGGGGCAGCCCCAGCATTTT
V: TRBV5-5; D: .; size: many; J: TRBJ2-5; CDR3: CASSPRVGTQYF; DNA: TGTGCCAGCAGCCCCCGGGTCGGGACCCAGTACTTC
V: TRBV20-1; D: .; size: .; J: TRBJ2-1; CDR3: CSARAPGDVYNEQFF; DNA: TGCAGTGCTAGAGCCCCGGGGGACGTATACAATGAGCAGTTCTTC
V: TRBV10-2; D: TRBD2; size: many; J: TRBJ2-2; CDR3: CATTGGRATGELFF; DNA: TGCGCCACGACGGGAGGGAGGGCCACCGGGGAGCTGTTTTTT
V: TRBV7-9; D: TRBD1; size: many; J: TRBJ2-1; CDR3: CASSLGRDREQFF; DNA: TGTGCCAGCAGCTTGGGCAGGGACAGGGAGCAGTTCTTC
V: TRBV27; D: .; size: .; J: TRBJ1-2; CDR3: CASSLRAGGIVNYGYTF; DNA: TGTGCCAGCAGTTTACGGGCCGGGGGCATCGTGAATTATGGCTACACCTTC
V: TRBV5-1; D: .; size: .; J: TRBJ2-7; CDR3: CASSPPDYEQYF; DNA: TGCGCCAGCAGCCCCCCAGACTACGAGCAGTACTTC
V: TRBV5-1; D: .; size: .; J: TRBJ1-6; CDR3: CASSEEGTGNSPLHF; DNA: TGCGCCAGCAGCGAGGAGGGGACTGGCAATTCACCCCTCCACTTT
V: TRBV5-1; D: .; size: many; J: TRBJ2-3; CDR3: CASKAGQSTDTQYF; DNA: TGCGCCAGCAAGGCAGGACAATCCACAGATACGCAGTATTTT
V: TRBV20-1; D: .; size: many; J: TRBJ1-4; CDR3: CSALNEKLFF; DNA: TGCAGTGCCCTTAATGAAAAACTGTTTTTT
V: TRBV5-1; D: .; size: many; J: TRBJ2-2; CDR3: CASSSDALHTGELFF; DNA: TGCGCCAGCAGCTCCGATGCTCTGCACACCGGGGAGCTGTTTTTT
V: TRBV20-1; D: TRBD2; size: few; J: TRBJ2-3; CDR3: CSARNTSGGHPSTDTQYF; DNA: TGCAGTGCTAGAAATACTAGCGGGGGGCACCCTAGCACAGATACGCAGTATTTT
V: TRBV28; D: .; size: .; J: TRBJ2-7; CDR3: CASTKRAYEQYF; DNA: TGTGCCAGCACCAAGCGGGCCTACGAGCAGTACTTC